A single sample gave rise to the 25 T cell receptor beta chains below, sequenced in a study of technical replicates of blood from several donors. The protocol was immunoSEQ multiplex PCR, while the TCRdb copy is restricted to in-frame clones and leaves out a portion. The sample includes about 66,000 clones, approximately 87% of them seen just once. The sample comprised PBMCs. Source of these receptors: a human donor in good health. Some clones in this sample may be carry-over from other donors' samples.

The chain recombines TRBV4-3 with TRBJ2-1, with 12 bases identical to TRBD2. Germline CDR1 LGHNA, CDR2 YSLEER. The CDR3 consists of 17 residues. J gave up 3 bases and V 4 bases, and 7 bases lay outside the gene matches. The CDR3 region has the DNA TGCGCCAGCAGCCGCAAACGACTAGCGGGAGACTACAATGAGCAGTTCTTC. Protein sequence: CASSRKRLAGDYNEQFF.

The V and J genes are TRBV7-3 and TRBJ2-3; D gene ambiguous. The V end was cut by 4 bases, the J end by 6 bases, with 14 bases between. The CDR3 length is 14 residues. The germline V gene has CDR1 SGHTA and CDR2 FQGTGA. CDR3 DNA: TGTGCCAGCAGCTCACAAACTGGGCCGGATACGCAGTATTTT. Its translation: CASSSQTGPDTQYF.

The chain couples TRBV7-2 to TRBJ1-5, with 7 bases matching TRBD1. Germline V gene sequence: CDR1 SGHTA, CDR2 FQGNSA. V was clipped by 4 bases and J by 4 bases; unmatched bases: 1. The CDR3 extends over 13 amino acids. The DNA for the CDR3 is TGTGCCAGCAGCTGGGGACAGAATCAGCCCCAGCATTTT. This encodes CASSWGQNQPQHF.

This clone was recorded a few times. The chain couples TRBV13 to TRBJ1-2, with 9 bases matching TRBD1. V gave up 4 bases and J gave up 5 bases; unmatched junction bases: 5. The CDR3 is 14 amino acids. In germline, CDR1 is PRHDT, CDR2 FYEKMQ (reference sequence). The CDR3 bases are TGTGCCAGCAGCTCACAGGGGGCGCGGTATGGCTACACCTTC. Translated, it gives CASSSQGARYGYTF.

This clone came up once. The CDR3, as DNA: TGTGCCAGCAAGGGTGGATGGGGGGGCAATCAGCCCCAGCATTTT. Its protein is CASKGGWGGNQPQHF. This sequence joins TRBV2 and TRBJ1-5; possible D gene TRBD1, 5 bases. V lost 7 bases to trimming and J lost 2 bases, with 15 bases between them. The CDR3 length is 15 residues. Germline V CDR1 and CDR2: SNHLY, FYNNEI.

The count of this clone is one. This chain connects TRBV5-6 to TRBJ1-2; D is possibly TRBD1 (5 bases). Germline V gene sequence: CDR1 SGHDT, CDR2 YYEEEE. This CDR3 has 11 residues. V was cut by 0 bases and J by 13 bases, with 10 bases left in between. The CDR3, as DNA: TGTGCCAGCAGCTTGGCCGGGGGGGGCACCTTC. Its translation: CASSLAGGGTF.

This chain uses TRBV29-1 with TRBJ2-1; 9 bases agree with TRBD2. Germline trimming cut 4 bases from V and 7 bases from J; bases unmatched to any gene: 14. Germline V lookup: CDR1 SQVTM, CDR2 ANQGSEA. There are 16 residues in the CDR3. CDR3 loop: CSVVVSIAGVLNEQFF. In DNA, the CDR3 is TGCAGCGTTGTAGTTTCTATAGCGGGAGTCCTAAATGAGCAGTTCTTC.

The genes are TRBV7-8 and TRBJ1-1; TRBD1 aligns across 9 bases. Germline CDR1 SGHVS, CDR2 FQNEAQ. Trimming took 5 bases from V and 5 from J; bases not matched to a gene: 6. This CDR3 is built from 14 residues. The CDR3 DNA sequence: TGTGCCAGCAGCATAGACAGGGGGACGACTGAAGCTTTCTTT. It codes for CASSIDRGTTEAFF.

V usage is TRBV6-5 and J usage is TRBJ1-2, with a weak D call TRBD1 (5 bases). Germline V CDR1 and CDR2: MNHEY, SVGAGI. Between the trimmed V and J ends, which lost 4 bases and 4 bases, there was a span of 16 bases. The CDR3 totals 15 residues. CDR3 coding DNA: TGTGCCAGCAGTTGGCGGGACGTCGGGGGCTATGGCTACACCTTC. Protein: CASSWRDVGGYGYTF.

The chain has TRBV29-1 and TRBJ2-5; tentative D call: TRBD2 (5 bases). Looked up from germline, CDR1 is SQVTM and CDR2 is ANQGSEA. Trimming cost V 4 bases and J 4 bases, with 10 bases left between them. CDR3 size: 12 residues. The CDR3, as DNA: TGCAGCGTTGTAATCCTAGCAGAGACCCAGTACTTC. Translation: CSVVILAETQYF. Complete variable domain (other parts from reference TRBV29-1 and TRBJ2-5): SAVISQKPSRDICQRGTSLTIQCQVDSQVTMMFWYRQQPGQSLTLIATANQGSEATYESGFVIDKFPISRPNLTFSTLTVSNMSPEDSSIYLCSVVILAETQYFGPGTRLLVL.

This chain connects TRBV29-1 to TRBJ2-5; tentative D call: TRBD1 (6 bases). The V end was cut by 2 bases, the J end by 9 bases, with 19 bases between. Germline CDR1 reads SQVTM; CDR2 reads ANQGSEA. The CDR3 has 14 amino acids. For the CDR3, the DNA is TGCAGCGTTGAATGGGACAAGGTCCCAGGGGCCCAGTACTTC. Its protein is CSVEWDKVPGAQYF.

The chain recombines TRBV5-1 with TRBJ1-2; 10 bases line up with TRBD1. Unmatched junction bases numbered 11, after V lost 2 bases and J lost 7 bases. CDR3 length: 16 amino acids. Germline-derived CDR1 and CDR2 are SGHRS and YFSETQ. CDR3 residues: CASSLETGGSSPGYTF. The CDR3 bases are TGCGCCAGCAGCTTAGAGACAGGGGGCAGCTCACCTGGCTACACCTTC.

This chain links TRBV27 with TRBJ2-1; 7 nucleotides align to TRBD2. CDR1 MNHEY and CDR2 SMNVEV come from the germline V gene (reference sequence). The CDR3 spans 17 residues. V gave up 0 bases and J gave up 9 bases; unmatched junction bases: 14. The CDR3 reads CASSLSGGTTAGSEQFF. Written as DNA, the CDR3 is TGTGCCAGCAGTTTATCGGGGGGGACCACGGCGGGGAGTGAGCAGTTCTTC.

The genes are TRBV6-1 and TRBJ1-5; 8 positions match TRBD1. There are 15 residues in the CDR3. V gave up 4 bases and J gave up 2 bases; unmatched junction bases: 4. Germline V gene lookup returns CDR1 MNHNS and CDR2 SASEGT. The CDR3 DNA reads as TGTGCCAGCAGTGGGGTGGGACAGGGCAATCAGCCCCAGCATTTT. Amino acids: CASSGVGQGNQPQHF.

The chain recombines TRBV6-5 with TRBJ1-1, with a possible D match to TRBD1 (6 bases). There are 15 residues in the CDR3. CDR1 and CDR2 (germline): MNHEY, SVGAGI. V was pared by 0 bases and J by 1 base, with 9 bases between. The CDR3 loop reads CASSYSQGRNTEAFF. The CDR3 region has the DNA TGTGCCAGCAGTTACTCGCAGGGGCGGAACACTGAAGCTTTCTTT.

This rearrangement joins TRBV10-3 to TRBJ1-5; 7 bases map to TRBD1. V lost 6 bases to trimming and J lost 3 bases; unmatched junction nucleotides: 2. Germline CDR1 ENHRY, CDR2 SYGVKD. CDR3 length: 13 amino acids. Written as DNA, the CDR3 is TGTGCCATCAGACAGGGGACCAATCAGCCCCAGCATTTT. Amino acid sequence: CAIRQGTNQPQHF.

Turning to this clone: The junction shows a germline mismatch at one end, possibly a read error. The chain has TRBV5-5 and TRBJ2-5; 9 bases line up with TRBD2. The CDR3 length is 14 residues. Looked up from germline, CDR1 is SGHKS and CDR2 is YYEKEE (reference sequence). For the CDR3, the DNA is TGTGCCAGCAGAGCGACTAGCGGCCAAGAGGCCCAGTACTTC. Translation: CASRATSGQEAQYF.

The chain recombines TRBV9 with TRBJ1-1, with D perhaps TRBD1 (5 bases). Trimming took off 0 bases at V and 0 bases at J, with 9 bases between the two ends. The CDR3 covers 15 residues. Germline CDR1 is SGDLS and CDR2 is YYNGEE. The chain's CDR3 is CASSVETGLNTEAFF. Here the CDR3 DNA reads TGTGCCAGCAGCGTAGAAACAGGCCTGAACACTGAAGCTTTCTTT.

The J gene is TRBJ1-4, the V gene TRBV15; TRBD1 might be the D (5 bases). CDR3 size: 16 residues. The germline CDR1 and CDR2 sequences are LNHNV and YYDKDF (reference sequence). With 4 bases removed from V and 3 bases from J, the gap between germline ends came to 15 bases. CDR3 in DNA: TGTGCCACCAGCATGCGGAAGGGGAGGGCTAATGAAAAACTGTTTTTT. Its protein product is CATSMRKGRANEKLFF. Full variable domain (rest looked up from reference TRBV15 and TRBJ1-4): DAMVIQNPRYQVTQFGKPVTLSCSQTLNHNVMYWYQQKSSQAPKLLFHYYDKDFNNEADTPDNFQSRRPNTSFCFLDIRSPGLGDTAMYLCATSMRKGRANEKLFFGSGTQLSVL.

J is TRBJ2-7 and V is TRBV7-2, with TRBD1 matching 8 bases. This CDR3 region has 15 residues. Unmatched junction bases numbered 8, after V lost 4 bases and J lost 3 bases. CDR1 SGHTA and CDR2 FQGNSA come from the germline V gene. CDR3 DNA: TGTGCCAGCAGCTGGGTCCGGGACAGGAACTACGAGCAGTACTTC. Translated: CASSWVRDRNYEQYF.

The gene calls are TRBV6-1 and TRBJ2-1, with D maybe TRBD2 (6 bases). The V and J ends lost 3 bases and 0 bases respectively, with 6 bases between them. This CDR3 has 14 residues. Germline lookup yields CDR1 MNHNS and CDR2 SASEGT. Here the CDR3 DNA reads TGTGCCAGCAGTGAGACTAGCTCCTACAATGAGCAGTTCTTC. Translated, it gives CASSETSSYNEQFF.

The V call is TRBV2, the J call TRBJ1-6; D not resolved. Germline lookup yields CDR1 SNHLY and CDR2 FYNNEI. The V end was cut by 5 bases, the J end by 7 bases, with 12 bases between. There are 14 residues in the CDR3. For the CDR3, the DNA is TGTGCCAGCAGTCCCGGAGGGAAAAATTCACCCCTCCACTTT. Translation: CASSPGGKNSPLHF. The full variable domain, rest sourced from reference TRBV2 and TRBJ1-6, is EPEVTQTPSHQVTQMGQEVILRCVPISNHLYFYWYRQILGQKVEFLVSFYNNEISEKSEIFDDQFSVERPDGSNFTLKIRSTKLEDSAMYFCASSPGGKNSPLHFGNGTRLTVT.

In DNA, the CDR3 is TGCGCCAGCAGCCGGAGATGGCGGGAGGGCGTCGATGAGCAGTTCTTC. Translation: CASSRRWREGVDEQFF. This chain connects TRBV4-1 to TRBJ2-1; 9 bases map to TRBD2. This CDR3 region has 16 residues. Germline CDR1 is MGHRA and CDR2 is YSYEKL. Germline trimming cut 4 bases from V and 8 bases from J; bases unmatched to any gene: 12.

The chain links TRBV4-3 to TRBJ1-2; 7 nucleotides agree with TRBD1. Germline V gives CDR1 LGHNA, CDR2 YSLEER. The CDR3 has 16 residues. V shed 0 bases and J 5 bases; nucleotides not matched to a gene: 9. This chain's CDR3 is CASSQDYRGYGYGYTF. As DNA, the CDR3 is TGCGCCAGCAGCCAAGACTACAGGGGATACGGGTATGGCTACACCTTC.

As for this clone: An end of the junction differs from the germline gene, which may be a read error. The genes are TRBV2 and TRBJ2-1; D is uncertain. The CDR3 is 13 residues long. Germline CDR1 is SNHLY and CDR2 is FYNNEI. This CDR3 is CASREDPTDEQFF. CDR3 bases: TGTGCCAGCAGGGAAGACCCTACCGATGAGCAGTTCTTC. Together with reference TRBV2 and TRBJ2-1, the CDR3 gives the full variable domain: EPEVTQTPSHQVTQMGQEVILRCVPISNHLYFYWYRQILGQKVEFLVSFYNNEISEKSEIFDDQFSVERPDGSNFTLKIRSTKLEDSAMYFCASREDPTDEQFFGPGTRLTVL.